Listed below are T cell receptor beta chains from one sample, sequenced in a study of blood T cell repertoires in COVID-19. Assay: immunoSEQ multiplex PCR; the TCRdb copy retains only in-frame clones and omits some. This table has some 350,000 clones, 90% appearing once. The sequencing sample was made of peripheral blood. All receptors derive from a man between 18 and 35 years old with active or convalescent COVID-19. Each CDR3 is given with its conserved first and last residue. D genes are given only for firm matches. Clone size appears in some rows only: once, few, many, or a class for an expanded clone.

D: .; size: .; V: TRBV7-9; J: TRBJ2-1; DNA: TGTGCCAGCTCCCCGGAGGGAAGCTCCTACAATGAGCAGTTCTTC; CDR3: CASSPEGSSYNEQFF
D: .; size: once; V: TRBV2; J: TRBJ1-5; DNA: TGTGCCAGCAGTGTCGTTCCGGGGGGGCAGCCCCAGCATTTT; CDR3: CASSVVPGGQPQHF
D: TRBD1; size: .; V: TRBV19; J: TRBJ2-2; DNA: TGTGCCAGCCGGCAGGGGGCGTCCGGGGAGCTGTTTTTT; CDR3: CASRQGASGELFF
D: .; size: .; V: TRBV6-1; J: TRBJ2-3; DNA: TGTGCCAGCAGTGAGGGCGCTGGTTCCGCAGATACGCAGTATTTT; CDR3: CASSEGAGSADTQYF
D: TRBD1; size: .; V: TRBV24-1; J: TRBJ2-6; DNA: TGTGCCACCGGACAGGACAGGTCTGGGGCCAACGTGCTGACTTTC; CDR3: CATGQDRSGANVLTF
D: TRBD2; size: .; V: TRBV4-3; J: TRBJ2-7; DNA: TGCGCCAGCAGCCAAGGAACTAGCGGGGACTACGAGCAGTACTTC; CDR3: CASSQGTSGDYEQYF
D: .; size: .; V: TRBV7-2; J: TRBJ2-7; DNA: TGTGCCAGCAACTCGGGGGTCTCCGAGCAGTACTTC; CDR3: CASNSGVSEQYF
D: .; size: .; V: TRBV6-1; J: TRBJ1-1; DNA: TGTGCCAGCAGTGAACAAATTCGGAGTAACACTGAAGCTTTCTTT; CDR3: CASSEQIRSNTEAFF
D: TRBD2; size: .; V: TRBV11-1; J: TRBJ2-7; DNA: TGTGCCAGCAGCCCAGGCACTAGCGCCGAGCAGTACTTC; CDR3: CASSPGTSAEQYF
D: .; size: .; V: TRBV24-1; J: TRBJ2-5; DNA: TGTGCCACCAGTGCTGACGGGTCGTCGGGGACCCAGTACTTC; CDR3: CATSADGSSGTQYF
D: TRBD1; size: .; V: TRBV5-1; J: TRBJ1-3; DNA: TGCGCCAGCAGCTTGTATCCGGGACAGGGCCTAAACACCATATATTTT; CDR3: CASSLYPGQGLNTIYF
D: .; size: .; V: TRBV7-9; J: TRBJ2-5; DNA: TGTGCCAGCAGCTTATTGGGGGGTAAAGAGACCCAGTACTTC; CDR3: CASSLLGGKETQYF
D: .; size: .; V: TRBV7-2; J: TRBJ2-5; DNA: TGTGCCAGCAGCTTAGCAATTTCGGTCCCCCAGTACTTC; CDR3: CASSLAISVPQYF
D: TRBD1; size: .; V: TRBV5-1; J: TRBJ1-1; DNA: TGCGCCAGCAGCTTGGCGGGACAGGGGGAAGTAGACACTGAAGCTTTCTTT; CDR3: CASSLAGQGEVDTEAFF
D: TRBD2; size: .; V: TRBV19; J: TRBJ2-2; DNA: TGTGCCAGTAGTATCATAGCGGGATATTCCACCGGGGAGCTGTTTTTT; CDR3: CASSIIAGYSTGELFF
D: TRBD1; size: few; V: TRBV20-1; J: TRBJ2-1; DNA: TGCAGTGCTGACAGGGGGCCTGAGCAGTTCTTC; CDR3: CSADRGPEQFF
D: TRBD2; size: .; V: TRBV15; J: TRBJ2-7; DNA: TGTGCCACCAGCAGAGATAAGGGACTAGCGGGCTACGAGCAGTACTTC; CDR3: CATSRDKGLAGYEQYF
D: TRBD2; size: .; V: TRBV4-1; J: TRBJ2-5; DNA: TGCGCCAGCAGCCAAGATTCCCACGGGGGGGGAGAGACCCAGTACTTC; CDR3: CASSQDSHGGGETQYF
D: .; size: .; V: TRBV25-1; J: TRBJ2-1; DNA: TGTGCCAGCGAAACGGACACCCACAATGAGCAGTTCTTC; CDR3: CASETDTHNEQFF
D: .; size: .; V: TRBV4-1; J: TRBJ2-3; DNA: TGCGCCAGCAGCCAAGATTACGGCGGGACGGGGAGAGATACGCAGTATTTT; CDR3: CASSQDYGGTGRDTQYF
D: .; size: .; V: TRBV21-1; J: TRBJ1-2; DNA: TGTGCCAGCAGACCACCGGGACAGGGGGGTATTTCCTCTAACTATGGCTACACCTTC; CDR3: CASRPPGQGGISSNYGYTF
D: .; size: .; V: TRBV10-3; J: TRBJ2-6; DNA: TGTGCCATCAGTGGTCAGGGCCCCGACTCTGGGGCCAACGTGCTGACTTTC; CDR3: CAISGQGPDSGANVLTF
D: TRBD1; size: .; V: TRBV28; J: TRBJ1-2; DNA: TGTGCCAGCAGTCTAGACAGGGATAACATCTATGGCTACACCTTC; CDR3: CASSLDRDNIYGYTF
D: .; size: .; V: TRBV4-2; J: TRBJ2-1; DNA: TGTGCCAGCAGCCAAGATTTAGCGGCTAGCGTGTCCTACAATGAGCAGTTCTTC; CDR3: CASSQDLAASVSYNEQFF
D: .; size: .; V: TRBV18; J: TRBJ2-1; DNA: TGTGCCAGCTCACCATTAGGGGTAGGGACCTACAATGAGCAGTTCTTC; CDR3: CASSPLGVGTYNEQFF
D: .; size: .; V: TRBV9; J: TRBJ1-1; DNA: TGTGCCAGCAGCGTAGCTAGTGGCACCGGGAACACTGAAGCTTTCTTT; CDR3: CASSVASGTGNTEAFF
D: .; size: .; V: TRBV29-1; J: TRBJ1-1; DNA: TGCAGCGTTGCGGGGGGTTTGGCTTTCTTT; CDR3: CSVAGGLAFF
D: .; size: once; V: TRBV6-5; J: TRBJ1-2; DNA: TGTGCCAGCAGTTTCCGGACACGAAACTATGGCTACACCTTC; CDR3: CASSFRTRNYGYTF
D: TRBD1; size: .; V: TRBV19; J: TRBJ2-1; DNA: TGTGCCAGTGGAGGACAGGGGGCTTTGGATGAGCAGTTCTTC; CDR3: CASGGQGALDEQFF
D: TRBD2; size: .; V: TRBV7-6; J: TRBJ2-5; DNA: TGTGCCAGCAGCTTAGGACTAGCGGGGCGTGGAGAGACCCAGTACTTC; CDR3: CASSLGLAGRGETQYF
D: TRBD1; size: .; V: TRBV19; J: TRBJ1-1; DNA: TGTGCCAGTATTTTAGGACAGGCACCTAGCACTGAAGCTTTCTTT; CDR3: CASILGQAPSTEAFF
D: .; size: once; V: TRBV7-2; J: TRBJ1-5; DNA: TGTGCCAGCAGCTTTTTAGGGGCGGATCAGCCCCAGCATTTT; CDR3: CASSFLGADQPQHF
D: .; size: .; V: TRBV9; J: TRBJ2-3; DNA: TGTGCCAGCAGCGTCGGGGACAACACAGATACGCAGTATTTT; CDR3: CASSVGDNTDTQYF
D: TRBD1; size: .; V: TRBV2; J: TRBJ1-6; DNA: TGTGCCAGCAGTGTCAACAGGGGTGGTTCACCCCTCCACTTT; CDR3: CASSVNRGGSPLHF
D: TRBD1; size: .; V: TRBV6-6; J: TRBJ1-2; DNA: TGTGCCAGCGACCACAGGGGCCTTTTTGGCTACACCTTC; CDR3: CASDHRGLFGYTF
D: .; size: .; V: TRBV23-1; J: TRBJ1-4; DNA: TGCGCCAGCACCCTAATTAAACGTGGGGGGGGAGGTGAAAAACTGTTTTTT; CDR3: CASTLIKRGGGGEKLFF
D: .; size: .; V: TRBV11-3; J: TRBJ1-2; DNA: TGTGCCAGCAGCTTTGGAGGGCGCGGCTACACCTTC; CDR3: CASSFGGRGYTF
D: TRBD1; size: .; V: TRBV18; J: TRBJ2-5; DNA: TGTGCCAGCTCACCGGGACAGGGCGAGACCCAGTACTTC; CDR3: CASSPGQGETQYF
D: TRBD1; size: .; V: TRBV6-2/TRBV6-3; J: TRBJ1-5; DNA: TGTGCCAGCAGTCCCGGGACAGCCTTTAGCAATCAGCCCCAGCATTTT; CDR3: CASSPGTAFSNQPQHF
D: .; size: many; V: TRBV6-1; J: TRBJ2-7; DNA: TGTGCCAGCAGTGAAGAGGACAGCAGCTCCTACGAGCAGTACTTC; CDR3: CASSEEDSSSYEQYF
D: TRBD2; size: once; V: TRBV24-1; J: TRBJ2-1; DNA: TGTGCCACCAGTGAAACTAGCGGGAGATCCTACAATGAGCAGTTCTTC; CDR3: CATSETSGRSYNEQFF
D: .; size: .; V: TRBV3-1/TRBV3-2; J: TRBJ2-1; DNA: TGTGCCAGCAGATGGGGGGGCCTCTACAATGAGCAGTTCTTC; CDR3: CASRWGGLYNEQFF
D: TRBD1; size: .; V: TRBV29-1; J: TRBJ2-5; DNA: TGCAGCCCCGGTGGGCCGACAGGGGGCATTGAGACCCAGTACTTC; CDR3: CSPGGPTGGIETQYF
D: TRBD1; size: .; V: TRBV2; J: TRBJ1-4; DNA: TGTGCCAGCAGTCGGGGACAGGGGGCTAATGAAAAACTGTTTTTT; CDR3: CASSRGQGANEKLFF
D: .; size: once; V: TRBV6-5; J: TRBJ2-1; DNA: TGTGCCAGCAGCCACCAGAATGAGCAGTTCTTC; CDR3: CASSHQNEQFF
D: TRBD1; size: .; V: TRBV11-2; J: TRBJ1-2; DNA: TGTGCCAGCAGCCTAGGCCAGGGGGCGATTGGCTACACCTTC; CDR3: CASSLGQGAIGYTF
D: .; size: .; V: TRBV27; J: TRBJ2-2; DNA: TGTGCCAGCAGTTTACTGGCGGGTAACACCGGGGAGCTGTTTTTT; CDR3: CASSLLAGNTGELFF